The rows below give T cell receptor beta chains drawn from one sample of a study of response to subunit inactivated influenza vaccine. Via MiXCR, TCRdb re-called the RT-PCR reads, giving one row per CDR3 protein. This sample has approximately 700,000 distinct CDR3 sequences, with around 14% found just once. The source material was PBMCs from blood, sampled roughly 13 days after vaccination. The source is a middle-aged man who received an inactivated influenza vaccine. The conserved cysteine and the conserved F or W are not part of the CDR3 here. The order of the fields is clone size, V gene, J gene, CDR3 protein. The size field is filled for only some rows; it gives once, few, many or a size class.

abundance: NA; v_gene: TRBV18; j_gene: TRBJ2-3; CDR3aa: ASSPEIADTQY
abundance: few; v_gene: TRBV5-6; j_gene: TRBJ2-5; CDR3aa: ASSLRTSGQETQY
abundance: few; v_gene: TRBV20-1; j_gene: TRBJ2-1; CDR3aa: SATGLASYNEQF
abundance: few; v_gene: TRBV6-5; j_gene: TRBJ1-2; CDR3aa: ASSLEGTRKYGYT
abundance: few; v_gene: TRBV12-3/TRBV12-4; j_gene: TRBJ2-7; CDR3aa: ASSFSRQGSYEQY
abundance: NA; v_gene: TRBV6-5; j_gene: TRBJ1-1; CDR3aa: ASRTTNTEAF
abundance: many; v_gene: TRBV9; j_gene: TRBJ1-1; CDR3aa: ASSVSGTNTEAF
abundance: few; v_gene: TRBV20-1; j_gene: TRBJ2-2; CDR3aa: SARVRRAGTGELF
abundance: few; v_gene: TRBV29-1; j_gene: TRBJ2-1; CDR3aa: SVEGAIGGRDEQF
abundance: few; v_gene: TRBV7-2; j_gene: TRBJ2-5; CDR3aa: ASRAGTRETQY
abundance: few; v_gene: TRBV20-1; j_gene: TRBJ2-1; CDR3aa: SAKRRSGGAGEQF
abundance: many; v_gene: TRBV6-2/TRBV6-3; j_gene: TRBJ2-7; CDR3aa: ASSLRELSYEQY
abundance: few; v_gene: TRBV2; j_gene: TRBJ2-5; CDR3aa: ASSGLGQGKETQY
abundance: few; v_gene: TRBV12-3/TRBV12-4; j_gene: TRBJ2-1; CDR3aa: ASSWAGVDNEQF
abundance: NA; v_gene: TRBV7-2; j_gene: TRBJ2-5; CDR3aa: ASSLARLAGGQETQY
abundance: NA; v_gene: TRBV5-1; j_gene: TRBJ2-3; CDR3aa: ASSLGPFGLAGSTDTQY
abundance: few; v_gene: TRBV4-1; j_gene: TRBJ2-5; CDR3aa: ASSPLGLAQETQY
abundance: few; v_gene: TRBV7-2; j_gene: TRBJ2-5; CDR3aa: ASSLQGGRMETQY
abundance: many; v_gene: TRBV5-1; j_gene: TRBJ1-4; CDR3aa: ASSSGTANEKLF
abundance: NA; v_gene: TRBV7-2; j_gene: TRBJ2-1; CDR3aa: AISLLSSRSNEQF
abundance: few; v_gene: TRBV6-1; j_gene: TRBJ1-2; CDR3aa: ASSTEDNREGYT
abundance: few; v_gene: TRBV6-2/TRBV6-3; j_gene: TRBJ1-1; CDR3aa: ASTYMALNTEAF
abundance: few; v_gene: TRBV12-3/TRBV12-4; j_gene: TRBJ2-2; CDR3aa: ASSLALADTGELF
abundance: few; v_gene: TRBV24-1; j_gene: TRBJ2-7; CDR3aa: ATSSGQGADEQY
abundance: NA; v_gene: TRBV20-1; j_gene: TRBJ2-1; CDR3aa: TADPGGTRAFVSNEQF
abundance: NA; v_gene: TRBV15; j_gene: TRBJ2-1; CDR3aa: ATSRDHGGSYNEQF
abundance: NA; v_gene: TRBV7-6; j_gene: TRBJ2-1; CDR3aa: ASSHWDRVPQF
abundance: NA; v_gene: TRBV19; j_gene: TRBJ1-4; CDR3aa: ASSSRQGTEKLF
abundance: many; v_gene: TRBV12-3/TRBV12-4; j_gene: TRBJ1-1; CDR3aa: ASSLQRNTEAF
abundance: NA; v_gene: TRBV25-1; j_gene: TRBJ2-1; CDR3aa: ASRAGDPKVNEQF
abundance: few; v_gene: TRBV7-2; j_gene: TRBJ2-2; CDR3aa: ASSPRQITGELF
abundance: NA; v_gene: TRBV6-2/TRBV6-3; j_gene: TRBJ2-2; CDR3aa: ASCRQATGELF
abundance: once; v_gene: TRBV20-1; j_gene: TRBJ2-1; CDR3aa: SARTSGKLDEQF
abundance: few; v_gene: TRBV6-1; j_gene: TRBJ1-4; CDR3aa: ASSRDRGSGREKLF
abundance: NA; v_gene: TRBV12-3/TRBV12-4; j_gene: TRBJ2-1; CDR3aa: ASTGQGVGNEQF
abundance: many; v_gene: TRBV7-2; j_gene: TRBJ2-5; CDR3aa: ASSLTAYASGASQY
abundance: NA; v_gene: TRBV7-2; j_gene: TRBJ2-2; CDR3aa: ASSSSGGLAGELF
abundance: NA; v_gene: TRBV10-2; j_gene: TRBJ1-3; CDR3aa: ASRGPSRPIY
abundance: few; v_gene: TRBV29-1; j_gene: TRBJ1-2; CDR3aa: SVARANYGYT